This TCR beta chain comes out of a study of blood T cell repertoires in COVID-19. Profiling relied on immunoSEQ multiplex PCR, and the TCRdb table lists in-frame clones only, not all of them. The data contain approximately 210,000 clones, roughly 90% of them seen just once; the ten biggest clones take up 7.5% to 10%. This CDR3 is built from 15 residues. The germline gives CDR1 KGHDR, CDR2 SFDVKD. V lost 9 bases, J lost 3 bases, and 17 bases lay in between. This TCR came from a woman aged 18-29 years who had recovered from COVID-19. The chain has TRBV24-1 and TRBJ1-5; D unresolved. Material for sequencing was PBMCs or T cells enriched from blood (not recorded which). CDR3 amino acids: CATSRSDASNQPQHF. CDR3 nucleotide sequence: TGTGCCACCTCGCGCTCCGATGCTTCCAATCAGCCCCAGCATTTT.